The 20 T cell receptor beta chains presented below share a single source sample, sequenced in a study of post-analysis software for immune sequencing data. Study-level points and caveats: Patients had higher frequencies than controls of roughly five TRBV segments, including TRBV5-6, TRBV5-1 and TRBV20-1.

These receptors lack a known antigen. The TCR beta cDNA libraries carried unique molecular identifiers. Using its own MiXCR run on the PCR reads, TCRdb lists one record per CDR3 protein. The sample shows roughly 410,000 distinct CDR3 sequences, roughly 35% of them seen only once. Sequencing was performed on blood. The receptors stem from a girl under 18 with multiple sclerosis.

This clonotype was observed a handful of times. The chain combines TRBV20-1 with TRBJ1-5; D remains ambiguous. The V gene's germline CDR1 is DFQATT and CDR2 SNEGSKA (reference sequence). V lost 5 bases and J lost 4, with 15 bases in between. The CDR3 extends over 14 amino acids. CDR3 DNA sequence: TGCAGTGCTTGGAGTCCCGTAGGGAATCAGCCCCAGCATTTT. The encoded protein is CSAWSPVGNQPQHF.

The sample holds many counts of this clonotype. V is TRBV10-2 and J is TRBJ2-7, with D possibly TRBD2 on 5 matching bases. The CDR3 consists of 13 residues. V shed 2 bases and J shed 6 bases, with 11 bases lying between them. CDR1 is WSHSY and CDR2 is SAAADI in the germline V gene. DNA for the CDR3: TGCGCCAGCAGTGAGAACGACGGGGTCGAGCAGTACTTC. Residues: CASSENDGVEQYF.

The CDR3 DNA follows: TGTGCCAGCAGCCAACACGGGACAGACCGCTACGAGCAGTACTTC. This codes for CASSQHGTDRYEQYF. The V and J genes are TRBV4-2 and TRBJ2-7; TRBD1 aligns across 7 bases. Germline V gene lookup returns CDR1 LGHNA and CDR2 YNFKEQ. The J segment lost 3 bases and the V segment lost 2 bases, leaving 7 bases of the junction unmatched. The CDR3 extends over 15 amino acids.

The chain combines TRBV29-1 with TRBJ2-5; 9 bases fit TRBD1. CDR1 SQVTM and CDR2 ANQGSEA come from the germline V gene. With 1 base clipped from V and 9 bases from J, the junction kept 3 bases outside the gene matches. This CDR3 is built from 12 residues. The CDR3 DNA reads as TGCAGCGTTGAAGGGACAGGGGCGGCCCAGTACTTC. It yields the protein CSVEGTGAAQYF.

The chain has TRBV5-1 and TRBJ2-2; no firm D call. Between the trimmed V and J ends, which lost 0 bases and 5 bases, there was a span of 8 bases. Germline loops: CDR1 SGHRS, CDR2 YFSETQ. The CDR3 loop spans 14 amino acids. DNA of the CDR3: TGCGCCAGCAGCTTGGAGGGCGCGACCGGGGAGCTGTTTTTT. The encoded protein is CASSLEGATGELFF.

There are a few counts of this clonotype. The chain has TRBV5-1 and TRBJ2-7; 8 bases align to TRBD1. The germline CDR1 and CDR2 sequences are SGHRS and YFSETQ. Trimming at V came to 4 bases and at J to 5 bases, leaving 11 bases not matched to a gene. This CDR3 contains 15 residues. Written as DNA, the CDR3 is TGCGCCAGCAGCCCGTGGCGACAGGGGAACAACGAGCAGTACTTC. Protein sequence: CASSPWRQGNNEQYF. The entire variable domain, with the rest obtained from reference TRBV5-1 and TRBJ2-7, is as follows: KAGVTQTPRYLIKTRGQQVTLSCSPISGHRSVSWYQQTPGQGLQFLFEYFSETQRNKGNFPGRFSGRQFSNSRSEMNVSTLELGDSALYLCASSPWRQGNNEQYFGPGTRLTVT.

With respect to this clonotype: It is likely a read error, because the conserved phenylalanine at the end of the CDR3 is missing. V gene TRBV20-1 combines with J gene TRBJ1-5; 7 nucleotides align to TRBD1. Unmatched junction bases numbered 10, after V lost 3 bases and J lost 2 bases. CDR3 length: 16 residues. Germline V gives CDR1 DFQATT, CDR2 SNEGSKA (reference sequence). In DNA form, the CDR3 reads TGCAGTGCTAGTCTACAGGGGCTTCGAGGCAATCAGCCCCAGCATTTG. Its translation is CSASLQGLRGNQPQHL.

The rearrangement links TRBV6-2 or TRBV6-3 to TRBJ2-1, with a weak D call TRBD1 (6 bases). The CDR3 runs to 14 residues. The ends were cut back, 10 bases at V and 4 bases at J, with 17 bases in the middle. Germline V CDR1 and CDR2: MNHEY, SVGEGT. CDR3 sequence reads: CAIRDWGPYNEQFF. The DNA of the CDR3 is TGTGCCATCAGGGATTGGGGGCCATACAATGAGCAGTTCTTC.

The chain has TRBV7-2 and TRBJ2-7; D remains unclear. The CDR3 is 11 amino acids. V dropped 8 bases and J dropped 0 bases, with 5 bases sitting between them. Per the germline V gene, CDR1 is SGHTA and CDR2 is FQGNSA. The CDR3 sequence is CASAFSYEQYF. The DNA of the CDR3 is TGTGCCAGCGCCTTCTCCTACGAGCAGTACTTC.

This clonotype appeared a few times. The rearrangement links TRBV5-1 to TRBJ1-2; 10 nucleotides match TRBD1. The CDR3 totals 14 residues. J gave up 6 bases and V 4 bases, and 6 bases lay outside the gene matches. Germline V lookup: CDR1 SGHRS, CDR2 YFSETQ. CDR3 nucleotides: TGCGCCAGCAGCGAACGACAGGGGGCCGATGGCTACACCTTC. As protein: CASSERQGADGYTF.

CDR3 sequence (DNA): TGTGCCAGCAGTTTAGTGGGGGGCTACACCTTC. It encodes CASSLVGGYTF. The V and J genes are TRBV28 and TRBJ1-2; D gene ambiguous. The CDR3 spans 11 residues. In germline, CDR1 is MDHEN, CDR2 SYDVKM. V dropped 2 bases and J dropped 8 bases, with 6 bases sitting between them.

The chain is built from TRBV24-1 and TRBJ2-3; D call uncertain. This CDR3 has 15 residues. Germline assignment: CDR1 KGHDR and CDR2 SFDVKD. The ends were cut back, 3 bases at V and 0 bases at J, with 9 bases in the middle. CDR3 in amino acids: CATSDIGQSTDTQYF. CDR3 coding DNA: TGTGCCACCAGTGATATTGGGCAGAGCACAGATACGCAGTATTTT.

The chain uses TRBV6-1 and TRBJ2-1, with TRBD2 matching over 8 bases. V shed 6 bases, J shed 1 base, and the junction held 5 bases outside the gene matches. The germline V gene has CDR1 MNHNS and CDR2 SASEGT. This CDR3 comprises 15 residues. The CDR3 nucleotides are TGTGCCAGCAGCCTAATAGCGGGGTCCTACAATGAGCAGTTCTTC. Its protein is CASSLIAGSYNEQFF.

V gene TRBV20-1 combines with J gene TRBJ1-2, with TRBD1 as a possible D gene (6 bases). Trimming shortened V by 4 bases and J by 8 bases, and 20 bases separated the two germline ends. Per the germline V gene, CDR1 is DFQATT and CDR2 is SNEGSKA (reference sequence). The CDR3 runs to 14 residues. The CDR3 protein is CSAKDRGRLRGYTF. In DNA form, the CDR3 reads TGCAGTGCTAAGGACAGAGGGCGGTTAAGGGGCTACACCTTC.

The chain links TRBV5-1 to TRBJ1-1; D is unresolved. Germline V gene lookup returns CDR1 SGHRS and CDR2 YFSETQ. The CDR3 extends over 12 amino acids. Trimming cost V 1 base and J 3 bases, with 4 bases left between them. The CDR3 bases are TGCGCCAGCAGCTTGCCCCACACTGAAGCTTTCTTT. Its protein is CASSLPHTEAFF.

This clonotype was seen a few times. The chain has TRBV6-2 or TRBV6-3 and TRBJ2-6; the D gene could be TRBD1 or TRBD2 (5 bases each). The V end lost 4 bases, the J end lost 0 bases, and 13 bases lay between the germline ends. The CDR3 consists of 17 residues. Germline CDR1 reads MNHEY; CDR2 reads SVGEGT. CDR3 loop: CASSSHGAGSGANVLTF. In DNA, the CDR3 is TGTGCCAGCAGTTCACACGGGGCTGGCTCTGGGGCCAACGTCCTGACTTTC.

This chain connects TRBV7-2 to TRBJ2-1, with 9 bases that match TRBD2. J was trimmed by 7 bases and V by 5 bases; bases with no gene match: 9. The CDR3 contains 15 residues. Germline CDR1 and CDR2: SGHTA and FQGNSA. The CDR3 nucleotides read TGTGCCAGCAGCCCCACTAGCGGGCTAGGGAATGAGCAGTTCTTC. This translates into CASSPTSGLGNEQFF.

V and J are TRBV7-9 and TRBJ2-1; weak D call: TRBD1 (6 bases). This CDR3 region has 16 residues. Trimming took 1 base from V and 4 from J, leaving 14 bases between them. Germline CDR1 and CDR2: SEHNR and FQNEAQ (reference sequence). The CDR3 loop reads CASSLGPAGEYNEQFF. The CDR3 DNA reads TGTGCCAGCAGCTTAGGACCCGCAGGGGAGTACAATGAGCAGTTCTTC.

The chain recombines TRBV6-1 with TRBJ2-2, with a tentative D call TRBD1 (6 bases). This CDR3 has 17 residues. The V and J ends lost 5 bases and 4 bases respectively, with 20 bases between them. Germline loops: CDR1 MNHNS, CDR2 SASEGT. CDR3 region: CASSQTNTRGFTGELFF. CDR3 bases: TGTGCCAGCAGTCAAACGAACACCAGGGGATTCACCGGGGAGCTGTTTTTT.

The chain has TRBV4-2 and TRBJ2-7; 10 nucleotides align to TRBD2. The CDR3 consists of 16 residues. V was pared by 2 bases and J by 3 bases, with 7 bases of the junction left unmatched. CDR1 and CDR2 (germline): LGHNA, YNFKEQ. In DNA, the CDR3 is TGTGCCAGCAGCCAACCCTTAGCGGGGGGAGACTACGAGCAGTACTTC. Residues: CASSQPLAGGDYEQYF.